This T cell receptor beta chain was identified in a study of chemoradiotherapy in HPV16-positive cancers. The table came from immunoSEQ multiplex PCR; TCRdb's copy has only in-frame clones and leaves some out. The sample carries 40,000 to 65,000 clones, roughly 90% recorded once. CDR3 length: 19 residues. Germline trimming cut 6 bases from V and 2 bases from J; bases unmatched to any gene: 18. Germline values: CDR1 MDHEN, CDR2 SYDVKM. This chain joins TRBV28 and TRBJ2-1; TRBD2 matches at 8 bases. This TCR was sampled from a human donor with HPV-associated anogenital cancer. Sequenced material: blood, taken from a patient who underwent chemoradiotherapy. In DNA, the CDR3 is TGTGCCAGCAGGGGAGGGTTAGCGGGGACTCTTAGCCCCTACAATGAGCAGTTCTTC. It is translated as CASRGGLAGTLSPYNEQFF.